This T cell receptor (beta chain) is from a study of T cells in Graves' hyperthyroidism and ophthalmopathy. There were TCR beta CDR3 regions amplified from RNA transcripts. First-round RT-PCR with HTBI primers amplified the TCR CDR3 region. TCRdb reanalysed the multiplex PCR reads using MiXCR and keeps one entry per CDR3 protein. Among 500,000 or so distinct CDR3 sequences listed, about 16% were seen once. Many counts were recorded for this clonotype. Ophthalmopathy in the patients scored at least 3 on Clinical Activity Score and at least 4 on NOSPECS grade, lasting under 3 months. With V trimmed by 8 bases and J by 7 bases, 8 bases remained unmatched. CDR1 and CDR2 from the germline V gene are SEHNR and FQNEAQ (reference sequence). The CDR3 loop spans 14 amino acids.

The receptor's source is a woman aged 25 to 39 with Graves' ophthalmopathy. The rearrangement joins TRBV7-9 to TRBJ2-7; 13 positions agree with TRBD2. Material for sequencing was blood. The CDR3 region has the DNA TGTGCCAGCCAACTAGCGGGAGGGCCAGGGGAGCAGTACTTC. Translating gives CASQLAGGPGEQYF.